This TCR beta chain came from a study of cytotoxic CD8 clonotypes in ibrutinib-treated CLL. Study results and limitations: With treatment, public clonotypes, which were uncommon, either contracted or remained stable. Clonality rose at ibrutinib response, held steady in sustained remission, and fell toward baseline at progression. Circulating CD8+ T-cell counts were tracked by baseline clonality, which exceeded that of age-matched healthy donors.

Trimming stripped 4 bases from V and 5 bases from J, with 12 bases between. Germline CDR1 SGDLS, CDR2 YYNGEE. The CDR3 has 13 amino acids. Clones were read by immunoSEQ multiplex PCR, and TCRdb kept only the in-frame ones, dropping some. The table includes some 120,000 clones, roughly 84% detected once. Extraction of roughly 2 micrograms of genomic DNA from cryopreserved PBMCs supplied material for TCR beta libraries. As to this clone: The antigen remains unidentified.

The source was PBMCs, collected after 24 months of ibrutinib treatment. The TCR originated in a human donor with chronic lymphocytic leukemia. This chain links TRBV9 with TRBJ2-5; possible D gene TRBD2, 6 bases. Here the CDR3 reads CASSPLAEETQYF. In DNA, the CDR3 is TGTGCCAGCAGCCCATTAGCGGAGGAGACCCAGTACTTC.